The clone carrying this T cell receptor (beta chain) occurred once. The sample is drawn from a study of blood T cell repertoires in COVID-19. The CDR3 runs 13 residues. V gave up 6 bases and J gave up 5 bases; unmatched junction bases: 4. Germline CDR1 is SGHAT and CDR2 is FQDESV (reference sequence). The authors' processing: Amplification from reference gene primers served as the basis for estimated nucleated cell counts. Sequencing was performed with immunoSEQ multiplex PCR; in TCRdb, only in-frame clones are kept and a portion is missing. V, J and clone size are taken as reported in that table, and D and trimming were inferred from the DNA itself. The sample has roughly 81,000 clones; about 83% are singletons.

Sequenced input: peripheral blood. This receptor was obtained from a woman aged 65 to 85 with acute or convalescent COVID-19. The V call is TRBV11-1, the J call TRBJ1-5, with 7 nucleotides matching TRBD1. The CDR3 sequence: CASSFDRDQPQHF. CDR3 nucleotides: TGTGCCAGCAGTTTTGACAGGGATCAGCCCCAGCATTTT.